A single sample is the source of the 16 T cell receptor beta chains below, sequenced in a study of identical twins. Using its own MiXCR run on the 5' RACE reads, TCRdb lists one record per CDR3 protein. The sample includes hundreds of thousands of distinct CDR3 sequences, 8.6% of them seen just once. Another study also made use of these data, one on yellow fever vaccine responses in identical twins.

Sequences were obtained from PBMCs. Receptor source: a woman under 30 in good health.

The J gene is TRBJ1-1, the V gene TRBV7-9; D is possibly TRBD1 (5 bases). Germline CDR1 SEHNR, CDR2 FQNEAQ (reference sequence). The CDR3 extends over 15 amino acids. Trimming took off 0 bases at V and 0 bases at J, with 8 bases between the two ends. The CDR3 here is CASSLATALNTEAFF. In nucleotides, the CDR3 is TGTGCCAGCAGCTTAGCGACAGCCCTGAACACTGAAGCTTTCTTT.

This clonotype was recorded a few times. The chain employs TRBV20-1 and TRBJ2-5; D not resolved. Germline V gene data show CDR1 as DFQATT and CDR2 as SNEGSKA (reference sequence). The V gene lost 5 bases and the J gene lost 0 bases, with 16 bases spanning the gap. CDR3 size: 15 residues. In nucleotides, the CDR3 is TGCAGTGCTGACCAAGTCGCCCCCAACCAAGAGACCCAGTACTTC. Its protein is CSADQVAPNQETQYF.

This clonotype was seen more than once but under ten times. This chain uses TRBV5-5 with TRBJ2-7, with TRBD1 matching 9 bases. Germline loops: CDR1 SGHKS, CDR2 YYEKEE (reference sequence). V lost 6 bases to trimming and J lost 2 bases; unmatched junction nucleotides: 9. The CDR3 extends over 15 amino acids. CDR3 nucleotide sequence: TGTGCCAGCATGGGGCTCCGGGACAGGGCCTACGAGCAGTACTTC. It translates to CASMGLRDRAYEQYF.

A few counts support this clonotype. The genes are TRBV6-1 and TRBJ1-5, with D hard to call. The V and J ends lost 1 base and 0 bases respectively, with 4 bases between them. The CDR3 runs 14 residues. Per germline, CDR1 MNHNS and CDR2 SASEGT. The DNA of the CDR3 is TGTGCCAGCAGTGAAGGATCTAGCAATCAGCCCCAGCATTTT. The encoded protein is CASSEGSSNQPQHF.

The rearrangement joins TRBV6-5 to TRBJ1-1; 7 bases map to TRBD1. The germline gives CDR1 MNHEY, CDR2 SVGAGI. V shed 6 bases and J 7 bases; nucleotides not matched to a gene: 2. The length of the CDR3 is 11 residues. The CDR3 nucleotides read TGTGCCAGCAGAAACAGGGGTGAAGCTTTCTTT. Amino acid sequence: CASRNRGEAFF.

CDR3 region: CSALTSGTSYEQYF. The CDR3 DNA reads TGCAGTGCTTTGACTAGCGGGACATCCTACGAGCAGTACTTC. This chain joins TRBV20-1 and TRBJ2-7; TRBD2 matches at 11 bases. The CDR3 contains 14 residues. V was pared by 5 bases and J by 1 base, with 4 bases of the junction left unmatched. Germline V gene data show CDR1 as DFQATT and CDR2 as SNEGSKA (reference sequence).

This clonotype showed up just a few times. The rearrangement uses TRBV9 and TRBJ2-1; 10 nucleotides line up with TRBD2. V lost 3 bases, J lost 0 bases, and 6 bases stayed unmatched. Germline assignment: CDR1 SGDLS and CDR2 YYNGEE. The CDR3 runs 17 residues. CDR3 nucleotide sequence: TGTGCCAGCAGCGACGGACTAGCGGTTAGCTCCTACAATGAGCAGTTCTTC. It is translated as CASSDGLAVSSYNEQFF.

The chain joins TRBV20-1 to TRBJ2-7; D not resolved. The CDR3 runs to 13 residues. Trimming stripped 2 bases from V and 1 base from J, with 9 bases between. CDR1 is DFQATT, CDR2 SNEGSKA, per germline (reference sequence). DNA for the CDR3: TGCAGTGCTAGAAAACCGGCGTCCTACGAGCAGTACTTC. Translated: CSARKPASYEQYF.

The chain combines TRBV14 with TRBJ1-6; D is uncertain. The CDR3 spans 14 residues. Trimming shortened V by 4 bases and J by 9 bases, and 13 bases separated the two germline ends. Germline assignment: CDR1 SGHDN and CDR2 FVKESK. CDR3 amino acids: CASSLHPRSSPLHF. The CDR3 DNA follows: TGTGCCAGCAGCCTCCACCCCCGGAGTTCACCCCTCCACTTT. The variable domain in full, with the rest retrieved from reference TRBV14 and TRBJ1-6, is EAGVTQFPSHSVIEKGQTVTLRCDPISGHDNLYWYRRVMGKEIKFLLHFVKESKQDESGMPNNRFLAERTGGTYSTLKVQPAELEDSGVYFCASSLHPRSSPLHFGNGTRLTVT.

This clonotype was recorded at least ten times. This sequence joins TRBV29-1 and TRBJ1-2; 10 nucleotides line up with TRBD1. The CDR3 runs 13 residues. With V trimmed by 7 bases and J by 3 bases, 5 bases remained unmatched. From germline, CDR1 is SQVTM and CDR2 ANQGSEA. CDR3 nucleotide sequence: TGCAGCGCAGGGACAGGGGTCGACTATGGCTACACCTTC. Residues: CSAGTGVDYGYTF. The full variable domain, rest sourced from reference TRBV29-1 and TRBJ1-2, is SAVISQKPSRDICQRGTSLTIQCQVDSQVTMMFWYRQQPGQSLTLIATANQGSEATYESGFVIDKFPISRPNLTFSTLTVSNMSPEDSSIYLCSAGTGVDYGYTFGSGTRLTVV.

This clonotype came up many times. The V and J genes are TRBV7-9 and TRBJ2-5, with D possibly being TRBD1 or TRBD2 (5 bases each). Trimming pared 2 bases from V and 2 bases from J, leaving 18 bases between. The CDR3 is made up of 17 amino acids. The germline V gene encodes CDR1 SEHNR and CDR2 FQNEAQ (reference sequence). CDR3 nucleotide sequence: TGTGCCAGCAGCTTACGGCTCCCGGCAGGGAGACAAGAGACCCAGTACTTC. Translation: CASSLRLPAGRQETQYF.

This clonotype came up a few times. V gene TRBV3-1 combines with J gene TRBJ1-1; D unclear. CDR1 and CDR2 (germline): LGHDT, YNNKEL (reference sequence). V lost 1 base and J lost 4, with 10 bases in between. The CDR3 has 14 amino acids. DNA of the CDR3: TGTGCCAGCAGCCAAGCCGGATGGGGCACTGAAGCTTTCTTT. Translated: CASSQAGWGTEAFF.

This CDR3 reads CASSGGLAGGPIETQYF. DNA of the CDR3: TGTGCCAGCAGCGGGGGACTAGCGGGAGGGCCGATTGAGACCCAGTACTTC. V is TRBV11-2 and J is TRBJ2-5; 16 nucleotides align to TRBD2. CDR1 is SGHAT and CDR2 is FQNNGV in the germline V gene. CDR3 length: 17 amino acids. J lost 5 bases, V lost 5 bases, and 8 bases had no gene match.

This clonotype has only a few counts. DNA of the CDR3: TGTGCCAGCAGTCCCACGTATGGAGCCAACGTCCTGACTTTC. Amino acids: CASSPTYGANVLTF. J is TRBJ2-6 and V is TRBV12-3 or TRBV12-4; D unresolved. This CDR3 contains 14 residues. Trimming left V 5 bases short and J 7 bases short, with 12 bases between.

This clonotype was counted a few times. This chain uses TRBV7-9 with TRBJ2-7; 14 positions agree with TRBD2. This CDR3 is 14 amino acids long. The V gene end was trimmed by 7 bases and the J gene end by 4 bases; junction bases not matched to a gene: 3. Germline values: CDR1 SEHNR, CDR2 FQNEAQ (reference sequence). The CDR3 sequence: CASTGTSGSYEQYF. CDR3 coding DNA: TGTGCCAGCACCGGGACTAGCGGGAGTTACGAGCAGTACTTC.

This clonotype was seen a handful of times. J is TRBJ2-3 and V is TRBV9; D unresolved. The V end lost 0 bases, the J end lost 2 bases, and 10 bases lay between the germline ends. CDR3 length: 15 residues. The germline CDR1 and CDR2 sequences are SGDLS and YYNGEE. The CDR3 loop reads CASSVEWGNTDTQYF. Here the CDR3 DNA reads TGTGCCAGCAGCGTAGAATGGGGAAACACAGATACGCAGTATTTT.